This T cell receptor beta chain came from a study of early T cells in non-severe SARS-CoV-2 infection. Study context: Unsorted whole-blood RNA was sequenced in bulk, leaving chains unpaired.

V was cut by 3 bases and J by 1 base, with 9 bases left in between. The CDR3 extends over 14 amino acids. Germline CDR1 and CDR2: WNHNN and SYGVQD (reference sequence). This clonotype was counted ten times or more. Unique molecular identifier tags were affixed to discrete cDNA molecules. TCRdb ran MiXCR on the 5' RACE reads and lists one entry per CDR3 protein. The top ten clones hold approximately 4.9% of a sample with some 45,000 distinct CDR3 sequences, less than 10% of them seen once. This rearrangement joins TRBV10-1 to TRBJ1-1; weak D call: TRBD1 (6 bases). This specimen consisted of whole blood, obtained at baseline. The sequence was obtained from an adult who was a healthcare worker with PCR-confirmed SARS-CoV-2 infection or an uninfected control (not recorded which). CDR3 residues: CASSEGGSNTEAFF. CDR3 bases: TGCGCCAGCAGTGAAGGGGGTTCGAACACTGAAGCTTTCTTT.